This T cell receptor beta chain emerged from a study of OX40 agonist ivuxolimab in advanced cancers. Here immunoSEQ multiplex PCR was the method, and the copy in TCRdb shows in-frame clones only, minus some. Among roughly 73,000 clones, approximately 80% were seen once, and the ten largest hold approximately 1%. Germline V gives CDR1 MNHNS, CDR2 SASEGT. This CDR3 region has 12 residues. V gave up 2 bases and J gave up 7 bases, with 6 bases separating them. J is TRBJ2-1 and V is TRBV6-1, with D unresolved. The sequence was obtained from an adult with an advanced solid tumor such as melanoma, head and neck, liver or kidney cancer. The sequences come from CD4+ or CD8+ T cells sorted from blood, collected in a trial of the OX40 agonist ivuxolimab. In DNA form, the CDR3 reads TGTGCCAGCAGTGAACAGTGGAATGAGCAGTTCTTC. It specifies CASSEQWNEQFF.